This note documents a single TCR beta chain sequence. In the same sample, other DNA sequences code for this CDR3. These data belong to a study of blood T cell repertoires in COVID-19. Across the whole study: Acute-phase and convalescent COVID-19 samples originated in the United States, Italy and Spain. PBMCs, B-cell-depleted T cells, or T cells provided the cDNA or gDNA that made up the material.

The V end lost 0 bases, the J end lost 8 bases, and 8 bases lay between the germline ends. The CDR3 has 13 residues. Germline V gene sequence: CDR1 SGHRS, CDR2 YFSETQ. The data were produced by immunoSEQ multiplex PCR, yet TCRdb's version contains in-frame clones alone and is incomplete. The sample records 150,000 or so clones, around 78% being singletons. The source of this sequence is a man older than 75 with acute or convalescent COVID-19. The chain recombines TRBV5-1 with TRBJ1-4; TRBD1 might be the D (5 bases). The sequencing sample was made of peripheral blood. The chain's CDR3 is CASSLDRGEKLFF. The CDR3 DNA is TGCGCCAGCAGCTTGGATCGGGGGGAAAAACTGTTTTTT. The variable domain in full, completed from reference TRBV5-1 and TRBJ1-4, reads KAGVTQTPRYLIKTRGQQVTLSCSPISGHRSVSWYQQTPGQGLQFLFEYFSETQRNKGNFPGRFSGRQFSNSRSEMNVSTLELGDSALYLCASSLDRGEKLFFGSGTQLSVL.